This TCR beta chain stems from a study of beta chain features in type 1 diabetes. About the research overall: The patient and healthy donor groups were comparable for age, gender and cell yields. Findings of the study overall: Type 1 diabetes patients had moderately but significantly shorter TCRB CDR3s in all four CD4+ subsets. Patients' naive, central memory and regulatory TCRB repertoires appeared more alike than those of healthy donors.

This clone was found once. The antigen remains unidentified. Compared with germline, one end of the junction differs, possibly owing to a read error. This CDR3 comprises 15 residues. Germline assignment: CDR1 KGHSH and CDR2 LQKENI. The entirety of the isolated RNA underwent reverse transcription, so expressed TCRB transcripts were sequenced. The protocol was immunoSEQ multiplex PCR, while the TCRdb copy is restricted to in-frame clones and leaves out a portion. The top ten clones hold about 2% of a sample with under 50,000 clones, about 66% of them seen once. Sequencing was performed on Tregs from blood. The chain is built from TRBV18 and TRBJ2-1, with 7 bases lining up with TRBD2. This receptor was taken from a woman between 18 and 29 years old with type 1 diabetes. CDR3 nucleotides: TGTGCCAGCTCCCTCGGGACTACCGGGCGCGATGAGCAGCTCTTC. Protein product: CASSLGTTGRDEQLF.